These 9 T cell receptor beta chains share one sample of origin, sequenced in a study of T cells in localized non-small cell lung cancer. Sequenced by immunoSEQ multiplex PCR; TCRdb stores in-frame clones only, minus some. The sample records around 870 clones, 25% to 35% being singletons. Here the sequenced sample was lung tumor tissue, taken before any cancer treatment. These receptors were collected from a woman between 18 and 50 years old with stage III lung adenocarcinoma.

The chain links TRBV5-1 to TRBJ1-1, with D perhaps matching TRBD1 (5 bases). The CDR3 has 15 amino acids. V lost 3 bases and J 5 bases, leaving 17 bases between the germline ends. Germline-derived CDR1 and CDR2 are SGHRS and YFSETQ. The DNA for the CDR3 is TGCGCCAGCAGCTGGGGCAAGCGAGTCCGAACTGAAGCTTTCTTT. Protein sequence: CASSWGKRVRTEAFF.

The chain employs TRBV27 and TRBJ2-1; D tentatively reads TRBD1 or TRBD2 (6 bases each). CDR1 and CDR2 (germline): MNHEY, SMNVEV (reference sequence). This CDR3 has 15 residues. V dropped 0 bases and J dropped 4 bases, with 10 bases sitting between them. CDR3 coding DNA: TGTGCCAGCAGTTTATCTTGGGGGGCGTACAATGAGCAGTTCTTC. This gives the protein CASSLSWGAYNEQFF.

V usage is TRBV7-7 and J usage is TRBJ2-1; 10 bases agree with TRBD1. Germline CDR1 SSHAT, CDR2 FNYEAQ (reference sequence). Trimming at V came to 6 bases and at J to 5 bases, leaving 10 bases not matched to a gene. This CDR3 has 16 residues. For the CDR3, the DNA is TGTGCCAGCAGTATCCGGGGGACAGGGGTAAACAATGAGCAGTTCTTC. Translated, it gives CASSIRGTGVNNEQFF.

The chain couples TRBV19 to TRBJ1-2, with 9 bases fitting TRBD1. V dropped 5 bases and J dropped 5; count of bases not matched to a gene: 6. CDR1 LNHDA and CDR2 SQIVND come from the germline V gene (reference sequence). This CDR3 has 14 residues. CDR3 region: CASSGDRDGYGYTF. The DNA for the CDR3 is TGTGCCAGTAGTGGGGACAGGGATGGGTATGGCTACACCTTC.

This clone ranks as large. The chain has TRBV11-3 and TRBJ2-1; D perhaps matches TRBD2 (6 bases). The CDR3 runs to 15 residues. Germline CDR1 reads SGHNT; CDR2 reads YENEEA. Between the trimmed V and J ends, which lost 5 bases and 9 bases, there was a span of 20 bases. The CDR3 reads CASSPYGWLGGEQFF. As DNA, the CDR3 is TGTGCCAGCAGCCCCTATGGGTGGCTGGGGGGTGAGCAGTTCTTC.

The chain has TRBV30 and TRBJ2-5; TRBD2 might be the D (6 bases). Germline V gene lookup returns CDR1 GTSNPN and CDR2 SVGIG (reference sequence). The CDR3 extends over 14 amino acids. Trimming removed 0 bases at V and 7 bases at J, with 15 bases between. CDR3 bases: TGTGCCTGGAGTGTACGGGGGTCGTGGGGGACCCAGTACTTC. Translation: CAWSVRGSWGTQYF.

This clone was observed a handful of times. This sequence joins TRBV9 and TRBJ2-3, with 8 bases that match TRBD2. V trimming: 0 bases; J trimming: 1 base; junction bases outside the gene matches: 1. The germline V gene encodes CDR1 SGDLS and CDR2 YYNGEE. There are 15 residues in the CDR3. CDR3 in amino acids: CASSVVGGGTDTQYF. CDR3 sequence (DNA): TGTGCCAGCAGCGTAGTCGGGGGGGGCACAGATACGCAGTATTTT.

Here the CDR3 DNA reads TGTGCCAGCAGTGATAGGAACACCGGGGAGCTGTTTTTT. This encodes CASSDRNTGELFF. The chain employs TRBV25-1 and TRBJ2-2; D uncertain. CDR1 MGHDK and CDR2 SYGVNS come from the germline V gene. This CDR3 spans 13 amino acids. Trimming left V 3 bases short and J 1 base short, with 3 bases between.

The chain combines TRBV6-8 with TRBJ2-1; 8 bases fit TRBD2. V lost 6 bases to trimming and J lost 0 bases; unmatched junction nucleotides: 10. The CDR3 loop spans 17 amino acids. Germline assignment: CDR1 MNHGY and CDR2 SAAAGT. The CDR3 coding sequence is TGTGCCAGCAGAAATACCGCCGGGACTAGCTCCTACAATGAGCAGTTCTTC. It translates to CASRNTAGTSSYNEQFF.